This entry describes one T cell receptor beta chain. This sample is drawn from a study of cytomegalovirus exposure and HLA in healthy donors. About the study: Ancestry clustering placed 81% of about 400 genotyped donors in the Caucasian-associated cluster.

PCR amplification relied on 60 Vbeta primers (plus 13 Jbeta primers). TCRdb's copy holds only in-frame clones and misses some; the assay was immunoSEQ multiplex PCR. The sample lists around 180,000 clones; around 80% were seen once. Germline assignment: CDR1 LGHNA and CDR2 YNFKEQ. With 2 bases removed from V and 10 bases from J, the gap between germline ends came to 12 bases. The CDR3 runs to 13 residues. This TCR was recovered from a man between 18 and 35 years old in good health and CMV-seronegative. This chain joins TRBV4-2 and TRBJ2-1; maybe TRBD2 (5 bases). Sequencing was done on a sample of PBMCs. For the CDR3, the DNA is TGTGCCAGCAGCCAAAGATCGGGCGGGGAGCAGTTCTTC. Translation gives CASSQRSGGEQFF.